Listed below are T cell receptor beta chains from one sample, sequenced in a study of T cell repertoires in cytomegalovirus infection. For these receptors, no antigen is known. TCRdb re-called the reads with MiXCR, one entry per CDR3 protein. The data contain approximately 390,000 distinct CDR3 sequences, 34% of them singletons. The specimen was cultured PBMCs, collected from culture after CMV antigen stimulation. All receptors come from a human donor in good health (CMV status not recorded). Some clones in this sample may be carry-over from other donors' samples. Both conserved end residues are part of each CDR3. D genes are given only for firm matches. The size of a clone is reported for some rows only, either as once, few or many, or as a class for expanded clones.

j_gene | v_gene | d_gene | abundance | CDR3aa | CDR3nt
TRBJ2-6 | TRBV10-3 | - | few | CAISGADSGANVLTF | TGTGCCATCAGTGGGGCAGACTCTGGGGCCAACGTCCTGACTTTC
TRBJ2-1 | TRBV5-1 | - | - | CASSLDEGGYNEQFF | TGCGCCAGCAGCTTGGATGAGGGGGGTTACAATGAGCAGTTCTTC
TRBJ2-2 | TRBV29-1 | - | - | CSGRRGGAGTGELFF | TGCAGCGGGCGTAGGGGGGGCGCGGGCACCGGGGAGCTGTTTTTT
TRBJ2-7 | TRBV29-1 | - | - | CSARAPYEQYF | TGCAGCGCTAGAGCTCCCTACGAGCAGTACTTC
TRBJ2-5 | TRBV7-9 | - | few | CASSVSTGEETQYF | TGTGCCAGCAGCGTATCGACTGGGGAAGAGACCCAGTACTTC
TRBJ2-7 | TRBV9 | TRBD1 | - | CASSVRDSIYEQYF | TGTGCCAGCAGCGTAAGGGACAGTATCTACGAGCAGTACTTC
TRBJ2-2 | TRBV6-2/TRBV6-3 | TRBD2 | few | CASTGEGANTGELFF | TGTGCCAGCACGGGGGAGGGAGCGAACACCGGGGAGCTGTTTTTT
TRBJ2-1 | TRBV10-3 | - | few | CAITPSRTFNEQFF | TGTGCCATCACCCCCTCGAGGACTTTCAATGAGCAGTTCTTC
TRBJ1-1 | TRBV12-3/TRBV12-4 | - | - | CASSPQTRATEAFF | TGTGCCAGCAGTCCCCAGACACGCGCCACTGAAGCTTTCTTT
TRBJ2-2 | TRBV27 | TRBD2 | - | CTSSFPGGRFGELFF | TGTACCAGCAGCTTTCCTGGCGGGAGATTCGGGGAGCTGTTTTTT
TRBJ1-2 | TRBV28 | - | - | CASSFIEGYTF | TGTGCCAGCAGTTTTATAGAAGGCTACACCTTC
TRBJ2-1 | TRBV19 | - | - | CASSMYGGNRNEQFF | TGTGCCAGTAGTATGTATGGCGGGAATCGTAATGAGCAGTTCTTC
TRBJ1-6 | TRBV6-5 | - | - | CASSARSNNNSPLHF | TGTGCCAGCAGTGCTCGGAGCAACAATAATTCACCCCTCCACTTT
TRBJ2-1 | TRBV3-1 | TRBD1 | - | CASSPYSGTGPDEQFF | TGTGCCAGCAGCCCCTACTCCGGGACAGGGCCCGATGAGCAGTTCTTC
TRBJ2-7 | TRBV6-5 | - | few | CASSAVGRIYEQYF | TGTGCCAGCAGTGCTGTGGGAAGGATCTACGAGCAGTACTTC
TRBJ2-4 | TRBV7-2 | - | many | CASSLEGGLAKNIQYF | TGTGCCAGCAGCTTAGAGGGCGGGTTAGCCAAAAACATTCAGTACTTC
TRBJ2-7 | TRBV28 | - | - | CASSDRRGRNEQYF | TGTGCCAGCAGCGACAGGCGGGGTCGGAACGAGCAGTACTTC
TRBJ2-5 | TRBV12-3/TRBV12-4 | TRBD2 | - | CASSLAGLQETQYF | TGTGCCAGCAGTCTAGCGGGTCTCCAAGAGACCCAGTACTTC
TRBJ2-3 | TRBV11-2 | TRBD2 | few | CASSNPAGGLSDTQYF | TGTGCCAGCAGCAATCCAGCGGGAGGGCTGTCAGATACGCAGTATTTT
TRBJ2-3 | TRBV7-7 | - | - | CASSTGGTDTQYF | TGTGCCAGCAGTACCGGAGGCACAGATACGCAGTATTTT
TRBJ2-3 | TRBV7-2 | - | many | CASSLAGWGTDTQYF | TGTGCCAGCAGCTTAGCTGGGTGGGGCACAGATACGCAGTATTTT
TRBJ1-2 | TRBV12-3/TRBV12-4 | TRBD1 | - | CASSTFWDRGNNYGYTF | TGTGCCAGCAGTACCTTCTGGGACAGGGGGAATAACTATGGCTACACCTTC
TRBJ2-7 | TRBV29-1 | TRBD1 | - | CSVESGGSYEQYF | TGCAGCGTTGAGTCAGGGGGCTCCTACGAGCAGTACTTC
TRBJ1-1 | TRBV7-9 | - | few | CASSRTLNTEAFF | TGTGCCAGCAGCCGCACATTGAACACTGAAGCTTTCTTT
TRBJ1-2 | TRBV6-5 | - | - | CASSYSLTRGVNYGYTF | TGTGCCAGCAGTTACTCCCTAACGCGGGGCGTTAACTATGGCTACACCTTC
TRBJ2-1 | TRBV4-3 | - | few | CASSQELTSYNEQFF | TGCGCCAGCAGCCAAGAGCTGACTAGCTACAATGAGCAGTTCTTC
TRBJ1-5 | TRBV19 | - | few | CASTKWGVNQPQHF | TGTGCCAGTACCAAGTGGGGAGTCAATCAGCCCCAGCATTTT
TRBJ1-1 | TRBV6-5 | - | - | CASREDGNTEAFF | TGTGCCAGCAGGGAGGACGGGAACACTGAAGCTTTCTTT
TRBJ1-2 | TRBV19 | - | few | CASSIGQTYGYTF | TGTGCCAGTAGTATCGGACAGACCTATGGCTACACCTTC
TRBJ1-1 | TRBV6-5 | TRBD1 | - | CASSYSAGGLNTEAFF | TGTGCCAGCAGTTACTCGGCAGGGGGCCTGAACACTGAAGCTTTCTTT
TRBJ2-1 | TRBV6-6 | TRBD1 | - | CASRRDRDPKAYNEQFF | TGTGCCAGCAGGAGGGACAGGGATCCTAAAGCCTACAATGAGCAGTTCTTC
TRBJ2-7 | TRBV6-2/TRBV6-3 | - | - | CASTQGGTYYEQYF | TGTGCCAGCACCCAAGGGGGGACGTACTACGAGCAGTACTTC
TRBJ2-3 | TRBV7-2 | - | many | CASSLDVSTDTQYF | TGTGCCAGCAGCTTGGACGTTAGCACAGATACGCAGTATTTT
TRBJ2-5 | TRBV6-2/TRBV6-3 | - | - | CASRSALTQYF | TGTGCCAGCAGATCCGCCCTCACCCAGTACTTC
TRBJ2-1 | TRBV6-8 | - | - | CASSFGPYNEQFF | TGTGCCAGCAGTTTCGGGCCCTACAATGAGCAGTTCTTC
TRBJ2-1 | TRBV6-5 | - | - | CASSYGGLSVQNEQFF | TGTGCCAGCAGTTACGGCGGCCTATCCGTCCAAAATGAGCAGTTCTTC
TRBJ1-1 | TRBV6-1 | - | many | CASSLQGRDTEAFF | TGTGCCAGCAGTCTACAGGGTCGGGACACTGAAGCTTTCTTT
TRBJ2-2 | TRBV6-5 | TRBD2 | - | CASSYSRTSGELFF | TGTGCCAGCAGTTACTCGAGGACTAGCGGGGAGCTGTTTTTT
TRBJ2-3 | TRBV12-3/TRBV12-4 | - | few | CASSLNLADTQYF | TGTGCCAGCAGCCTCAATTTGGCAGATACGCAGTATTTT
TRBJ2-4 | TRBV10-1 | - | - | CASTTVHSDTTKNIQYF | TGCGCCAGCACTACCGTTCATTCGGACACTACCAAAAACATTCAGTACTTC
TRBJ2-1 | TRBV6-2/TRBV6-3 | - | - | CASSPRTLSEQFF | TGTGCCAGCAGTCCGAGGACCCTTTCTGAGCAGTTCTTC
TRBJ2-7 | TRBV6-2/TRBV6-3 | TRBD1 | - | CASSYRTGSSYEQYF | TGTGCCAGCAGTTACAGGACAGGGAGCTCCTACGAGCAGTACTTC
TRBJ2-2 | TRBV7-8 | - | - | CASKGLATPSGELFF | TGTGCCAGCAAAGGACTTGCGACACCCTCCGGGGAGCTGTTTTTT
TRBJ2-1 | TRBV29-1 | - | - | CSVGMAGITYNEQFF | TGCAGCGTTGGCATGGCCGGGATAACCTACAATGAGCAGTTCTTC
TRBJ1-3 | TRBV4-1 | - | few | CASSPNRETIYF | TGCGCCAGCAGCCCAAACAGGGAGACCATATATTTT
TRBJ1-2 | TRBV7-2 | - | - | CASSLPRENYGYTF | TGTGCCAGCAGCTTACCCAGGGAGAACTATGGCTACACCTTC
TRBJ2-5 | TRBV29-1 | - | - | CSVVRTNRETQYF | TGCAGCGTTGTCCGGACTAACCGGGAGACCCAGTACTTC
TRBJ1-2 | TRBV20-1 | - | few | CSATAQELPHYGYTF | TGCAGTGCGACCGCCCAGGAGCTACCCCACTATGGCTACACCTTC
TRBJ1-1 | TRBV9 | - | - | CASSQRQAPATEAFF | TGTGCCAGCAGCCAACGACAGGCGCCCGCCACTGAAGCTTTCTTT
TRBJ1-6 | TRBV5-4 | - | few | CASRHDRGNSPLHF | TGTGCCAGCAGACATGACAGAGGGAATTCACCCCTCCACTTT
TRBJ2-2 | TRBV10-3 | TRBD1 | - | CAIRDRASDTGELFF | TGTGCCATCAGGGACAGGGCGAGCGACACCGGGGAGCTGTTTTTT
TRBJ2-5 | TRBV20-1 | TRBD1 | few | CSARQAGTGQETQYF | TGCAGTGCGAGACAAGCCGGGACAGGGCAAGAGACCCAGTACTTC
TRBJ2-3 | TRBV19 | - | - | CASSIGGVADTQYF | TGTGCCAGTAGTATTGGGGGTGTCGCAGATACGCAGTATTTT
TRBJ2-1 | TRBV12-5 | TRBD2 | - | CASGPGLAGGYEQFF | TGTGCTAGTGGTCCAGGACTAGCGGGAGGCTATGAGCAGTTCTTC